The 22 T cell receptor beta chains below were found in one sample sequenced in a study of beta chain features in type 1 diabetes. Investigators reverse transcribed all isolated RNA, so they sequenced expressed TCRB transcripts. The assay was immunoSEQ multiplex PCR, and TCRdb's table has in-frame clones only and misses some. Of fewer than 200,000 clones in the sample, about an eighth were seen once. The sequenced material came from central memory CD4+ T cells from blood. The origin of the receptors is a young woman in good health.

This clone has a handful of counts. The rearrangement joins TRBV29-1 to TRBJ2-1; 11 bases agree with TRBD2. Germline V gene sequence: CDR1 SQVTM, CDR2 ANQGSEA. The CDR3 sequence is 15 residues long. Trimming at V came to 5 bases and at J to 6 bases, leaving 9 bases not matched to a gene. CDR3 residues: CSVTFSGRAANEQFF. The DNA for the CDR3 is TGCAGCGTTACCTTTAGCGGGAGGGCCGCCAATGAGCAGTTCTTC.

This clone was detected only a few times. DNA of the CDR3: TGTGCCAGCAGCAACCCCCTGAGCGGGCGGAGGTCCGGGGAGCTGTTTTTT. It is translated as CASSNPLSGRRSGELFF. The chain is built from TRBV5-4 and TRBJ2-2; D might be TRBD2 (6 bases). V dropped 4 bases and J dropped 6 bases, with 22 bases sitting between them. The CDR3 length is 17 residues. Germline assignment: CDR1 SGHNT and CDR2 YYREEE (reference sequence).

CDR3 residues: CASSSPGQPYNEQFF. In nucleotides, the CDR3 is TGTGCCAGCAGCTCCCCAGGGCAGCCCTACAATGAGCAGTTCTTC. The rearrangement links TRBV11-3 to TRBJ2-1; D is possibly TRBD1 (5 bases). The V gene lost 4 bases and the J gene lost 2 bases, with 12 bases spanning the gap. Germline CDR1 SGHNT, CDR2 YENEEA. This CDR3 region has 15 residues.

The rearrangement uses TRBV7-9 and TRBJ2-1, with TRBD2 matching 9 bases. From germline, CDR1 is SEHNR and CDR2 FQNEAQ (reference sequence). This CDR3 comprises 16 residues. J lost 9 bases, V lost 1 base, and 10 bases had no gene match. The CDR3 bases are TGTGCCAGCAGCTTAGGGGTAGCGGGAGTGGGGAGTGAGCAGTTCTTC. Its translation is CASSLGVAGVGSEQFF.

The rearrangement links TRBV29-1 to TRBJ2-7; 10 nucleotides match TRBD1. V trimming: 3 bases; J trimming: 6 bases; junction bases outside the gene matches: 5. CDR1 and CDR2 from the germline V gene are SQVTM and ANQGSEA. The length of the CDR3 is 13 residues. The CDR3 reads CSVDKGQGIEQYF. The CDR3 DNA is TGCAGCGTTGATAAGGGACAGGGGATCGAGCAGTACTTC.

This clone was seen repeatedly, ten times or more. This chain joins TRBV28 and TRBJ2-3, with a tentative D call TRBD2 (5 bases). CDR3 size: 12 residues. Germline V gene sequence: CDR1 MDHEN, CDR2 SYDVKM. The germline V and J ends were trimmed by 6 bases and 8 bases, with 12 bases remaining between them. The DNA of the CDR3 is TGTGCCAGCAGCATACTAGTGGGTACGCAGTATTTT. Its translation: CASSILVGTQYF.

The chain recombines TRBV19 with TRBJ2-7; TRBD1 agrees at 7 bases. V lost 4 bases to trimming and J lost 7 bases; unmatched junction nucleotides: 10. Germline V gene lookup returns CDR1 LNHDA and CDR2 SQIVND (reference sequence). The CDR3 length is 14 residues. CDR3 sequence (DNA): TGTGCCAGTAGTACGACAGGGTCCCGTGGGGAGCAGTACTTC. Translation: CASSTTGSRGEQYF. Filled out from reference TRBV19 and TRBJ2-7, the complete variable domain reads DGGITQSPKYLFRKEGQNVTLSCEQNLNHDAMYWYRQDPGQGLRLIYYSQIVNDFQKGDIAEGYSVSREKKESFPLTVTSAQKNPTAFYLCASSTTGSRGEQYFGPGTRLTVT.

The chain uses TRBV9 and TRBJ2-5, with D perhaps matching TRBD2 (6 bases). Germline assignment: CDR1 SGDLS and CDR2 YYNGEE. Trimming left V 5 bases short and J 5 bases short, with 19 bases between. This CDR3 contains 15 residues. The CDR3 loop reads CASSPRRGVAETQYF. The CDR3 DNA sequence: TGTGCCAGCAGTCCTAGGAGGGGAGTCGCCGAGACCCAGTACTTC. Drawing the rest from reference TRBV9 and TRBJ2-5, the complete variable domain is DSGVTQTPKHLITATGQRVTLRCSPRSGDLSVYWYQQSLDQGLQFLIQYYNGEERAKGNILERFSAQQFPDLHSELNLSSLELGDSALYFCASSPRRGVAETQYFGPGTRLLVL.

The CDR3 region is CASSYSTQGKTEAFF. The CDR3 nucleotides are TGTGCCAGCAGTTACTCGACACAGGGTAAGACTGAAGCTTTCTTT. J is TRBJ1-1 and V is TRBV6-5; possibly TRBD1 for D (6 bases). The V gene lost 0 bases and the J gene lost 5 bases, with 13 bases spanning the gap. Looked up from germline, CDR1 is MNHEY and CDR2 is SVGAGI. The CDR3 contains 15 residues.

The rearrangement joins TRBV10-3 to TRBJ2-3, with TRBD2 matching 9 bases. From germline, CDR1 is ENHRY and CDR2 SYGVKD. The CDR3 contains 14 residues. The ends lost 8 bases at V and 4 bases at J; junction bases unmatched: 7. CDR3 nucleotides: TGTGCCATCGAGGCGGGAGGGATCCCAGATACGCAGTATTTT. It translates to CAIEAGGIPDTQYF.

V and J are TRBV5-6 and TRBJ2-7; D may be TRBD2 (6 bases). The V end was cut by 3 bases, the J end by 7 bases, with 8 bases between. The CDR3 extends over 11 amino acids. Per the germline V gene, CDR1 is SGHDT and CDR2 is YYEEEE. CDR3 loop: CASSWGVEQYF. The CDR3 nucleotides are TGTGCCAGCAGCTGGGGGGTGGAGCAGTACTTC.

This clone was seen a handful of times. The chain carries TRBV28 and TRBJ2-5, with D tentatively TRBD1 (5 bases). Germline values: CDR1 MDHEN, CDR2 SYDVKM. V gave up 8 bases and J gave up 0 bases, with 13 bases separating them. The CDR3 spans 14 residues. The CDR3 sequence is CASLVQGNQETQYF. In nucleotides, the CDR3 is TGTGCCAGCTTAGTGCAGGGAAACCAAGAGACCCAGTACTTC.

The table lists this clone with many counts. This chain joins TRBV30 and TRBJ1-5, with D possibly being TRBD1 (5 bases). Germline loops: CDR1 GTSNPN, CDR2 SVGIG (reference sequence). V dropped 1 base and J dropped 7 bases, with 11 bases sitting between them. The CDR3 extends over 13 amino acids. This chain's CDR3 is CAWSARGSQPQHF. The CDR3 DNA sequence: TGTGCCTGGAGTGCAAGGGGAAGCCAGCCCCAGCATTTT.

This clone has only a few counts. The V call is TRBV4-1, the J call TRBJ2-5, with 11 bases that match TRBD1. Trimming at V came to 3 bases and at J to 5 bases, leaving 5 bases not matched to a gene. The germline gives CDR1 MGHRA, CDR2 YSYEKL. The CDR3 is 15 amino acids. In DNA, the CDR3 is TGCGCCAGCAGCCAGGGGACAGGGGGTGAGGAGACCCAGTACTTC. It specifies CASSQGTGGEETQYF.

The chain is built from TRBV5-4 and TRBJ1-2; D is unclear. There are 13 residues in the CDR3. Germline loops: CDR1 SGHNT, CDR2 YYREEE (reference sequence). Trimming removed 0 bases at V and 2 bases at J, with 5 bases between. The CDR3 DNA is TGTGCCAGCAGCTTGGACACGAACTATGGCTACACCTTC. Protein product: CASSLDTNYGYTF.

The chain uses TRBV19 and TRBJ1-5, with 9 bases lining up with TRBD1. Germline V gives CDR1 LNHDA, CDR2 SQIVND (reference sequence). V lost 6 bases to trimming and J lost 4 bases; unmatched junction nucleotides: 7. The CDR3 has 15 residues. The chain's CDR3 is CASRKDRGGNQPQHF. In nucleotides, the CDR3 is TGTGCCAGTAGAAAGGACAGGGGAGGGAATCAGCCCCAGCATTTT.

This clone was recorded a few times. The chain is built from TRBV30 and TRBJ2-4, with D possibly being TRBD2 (6 bases). The CDR3 is 14 residues long. V was clipped by 3 bases and J by 3 bases, with 12 bases between them. CDR1 and CDR2 (germline): GTSNPN, SVGIG (reference sequence). In DNA form, the CDR3 reads TGTGCCTGGAGCCAGGGAGGTGTCAAAAACATTCAGTACTTC. It translates to CAWSQGGVKNIQYF.

V usage is TRBV4-2 and J usage is TRBJ2-3; D is perhaps TRBD2 (6 bases). This CDR3 spans 16 amino acids. The germline V gene has CDR1 LGHNA and CDR2 YNFKEQ. Trimming removed 3 bases at V and 2 bases at J, with 15 bases between. The CDR3 nucleotides read TGTGCCAGCAGCCACGAGCCGGGACTCCTCACAGATACGCAGTATTTT. Amino acids: CASSHEPGLLTDTQYF.

The sample holds a few counts of this clone. The chain is built from TRBV11-2 and TRBJ2-7; 12 bases match TRBD1. The CDR3 consists of 15 residues. Germline V gives CDR1 SGHAT, CDR2 FQNNGV. Trimming removed 5 bases from V and 3 bases from J; junction bases left unmatched: 5. The CDR3 region is CASSPGQGANYEQYF. CDR3 DNA sequence: TGTGCCAGCAGCCCGGGACAGGGGGCGAACTACGAGCAGTACTTC.

The J gene is TRBJ2-1, the V gene TRBV20-1; no clear D gene. Trimming cost V 5 bases and J 6 bases, with 8 bases left between them. There are 11 residues in the CDR3. Germline loops: CDR1 DFQATT, CDR2 SNEGSKA (reference sequence). In DNA form, the CDR3 reads TGCAGTGCTGCCGTCGGCAATGAGCAGTTCTTC. Protein product: CSAAVGNEQFF.

There are a few counts of this clone. V is TRBV2 and J is TRBJ1-5; the match to TRBD1 covers 7 bases. The V gene end was trimmed by 4 bases and the J gene end by 1 base; junction bases not matched to a gene: 1. CDR1 is SNHLY and CDR2 is FYNNEI in the germline V gene. The CDR3 totals 14 residues. Here the CDR3 DNA reads TGTGCCAGCAGTGGGGGACAGAGCAATCAGCCCCAGCATTTT. Its protein product is CASSGGQSNQPQHF.

J is TRBJ2-2 and V is TRBV28; TRBD1 matches 7 bases. Trimming at V came to 10 bases and at J to 0 bases, leaving 2 bases not matched to a gene. CDR3 size: 13 residues. Per germline, CDR1 MDHEN and CDR2 SYDVKM. CDR3 sequence (DNA): TGTGCCACCGGGACAGCGAACACCGGGGAGCTGTTTTTT. Protein: CATGTANTGELFF.